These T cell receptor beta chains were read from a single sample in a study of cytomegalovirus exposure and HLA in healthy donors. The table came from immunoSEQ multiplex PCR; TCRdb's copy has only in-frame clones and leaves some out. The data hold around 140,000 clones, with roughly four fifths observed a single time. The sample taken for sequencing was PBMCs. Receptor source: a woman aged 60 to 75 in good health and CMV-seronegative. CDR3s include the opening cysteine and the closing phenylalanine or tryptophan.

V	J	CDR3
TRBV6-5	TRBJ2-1	CASSYWTGADNEQFF
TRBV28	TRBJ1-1	CASRVATQGPSEAFF
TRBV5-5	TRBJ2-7	CASSLGGQGGGEQYF
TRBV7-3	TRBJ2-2	CASSLTRTGSPGELFF
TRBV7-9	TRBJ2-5	CASGRQGGETQYF
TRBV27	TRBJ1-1	CASSRQGARVNTEAFF
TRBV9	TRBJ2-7	CASSVAPLVGQLHYEQYF
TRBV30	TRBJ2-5	CAWSVLAPLRQSKETQYF
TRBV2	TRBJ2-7	CASTRGLEGSREQYF
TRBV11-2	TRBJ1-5	CASSWTGAGNQPQHF
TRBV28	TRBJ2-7	CASRDPSGTGGDEQYF
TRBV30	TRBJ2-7	CGAGNPYEQYF
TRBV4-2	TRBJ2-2	CASSQGGLRTGELFF
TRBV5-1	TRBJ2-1	CASSLTPGQSDEQFF